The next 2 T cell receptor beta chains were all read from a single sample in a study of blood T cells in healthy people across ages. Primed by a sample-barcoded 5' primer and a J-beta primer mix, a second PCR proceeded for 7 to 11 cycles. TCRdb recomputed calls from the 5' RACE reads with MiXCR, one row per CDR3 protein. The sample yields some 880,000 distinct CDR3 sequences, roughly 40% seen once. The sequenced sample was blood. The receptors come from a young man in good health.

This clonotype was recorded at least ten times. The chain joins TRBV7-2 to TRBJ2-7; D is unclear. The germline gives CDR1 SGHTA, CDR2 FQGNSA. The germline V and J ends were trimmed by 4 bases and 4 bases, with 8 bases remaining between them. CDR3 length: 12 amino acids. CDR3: CASSSPGYEQYF. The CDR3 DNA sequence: TGTGCCAGCAGCTCCCCAGGTTACGAGCAGTACTTC.

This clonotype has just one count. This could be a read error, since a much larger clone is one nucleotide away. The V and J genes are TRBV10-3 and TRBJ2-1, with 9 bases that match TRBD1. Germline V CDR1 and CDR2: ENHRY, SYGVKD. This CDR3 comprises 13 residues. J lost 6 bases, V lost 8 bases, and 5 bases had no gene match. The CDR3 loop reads CAIGTGCVNEQFF. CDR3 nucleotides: TGTGCCATCGGGACAGGGTGTGTCAATGAGCAGTTCTTC.